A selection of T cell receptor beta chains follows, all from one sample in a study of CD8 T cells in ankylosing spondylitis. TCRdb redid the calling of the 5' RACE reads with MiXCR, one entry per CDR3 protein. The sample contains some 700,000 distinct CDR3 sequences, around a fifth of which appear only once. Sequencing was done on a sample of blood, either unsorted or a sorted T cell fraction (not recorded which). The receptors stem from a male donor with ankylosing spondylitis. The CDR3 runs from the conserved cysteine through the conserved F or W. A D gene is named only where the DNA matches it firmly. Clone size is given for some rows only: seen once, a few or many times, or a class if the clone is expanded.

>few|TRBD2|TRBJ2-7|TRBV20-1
CSAPKGGLAGIYEQYF
TGCAGTGCTCCTAAAGGAGGACTAGCGGGTATCTACGAGCAGTACTTC
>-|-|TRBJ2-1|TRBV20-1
CSARVAGSFNEQFF
TGCAGTGCTAGAGTGGCGGGTAGCTTCAATGAGCAGTTCTTC
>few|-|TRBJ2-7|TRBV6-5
CASSYWSQGIYEQYF
TGTGCCAGCAGTTACTGGTCCCAGGGGATATACGAGCAGTACTTC
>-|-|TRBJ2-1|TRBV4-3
CASSQLRGRGEQFF
TGCGCCAGCAGCCAGTTGCGTGGTCGGGGTGAGCAGTTCTTC
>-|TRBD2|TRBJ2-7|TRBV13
CASSSGLSYYEQYF
TGTGCCAGCAGCTCGGGACTATCATACTACGAGCAGTACTTC
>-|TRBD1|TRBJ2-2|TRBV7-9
CASSHGTGNTGELFF
TGTGCCAGCAGCCATGGGACAGGCAACACCGGGGAGCTGTTTTTT
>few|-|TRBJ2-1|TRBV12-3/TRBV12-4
CASSFASAEQFF
TGTGCCAGCAGTTTTGCTAGCGCCGAGCAGTTCTTC
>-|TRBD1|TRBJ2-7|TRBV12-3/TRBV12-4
CASRRTGNNHEQYF
TGTGCCAGCAGGCGGACAGGGAATAACCACGAGCAGTACTTC
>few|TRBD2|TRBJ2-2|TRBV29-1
CSAEGGAGPGELFF
TGCAGCGCCGAGGGAGGGGCCGGTCCCGGGGAGCTGTTTTTT
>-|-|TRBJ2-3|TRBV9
CASSVAPGQGWADTQYF
TGTGCCAGCAGCGTAGCGCCCGGGCAGGGGTGGGCGGATACGCAGTATTTT
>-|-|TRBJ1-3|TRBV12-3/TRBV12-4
CASKVGGYSGNTIYF
TGTGCCAGCAAGGTGGGGGGTTACTCTGGAAACACCATATATTTT
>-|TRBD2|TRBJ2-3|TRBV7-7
CASSSGLAGATIHVHTDTQYF
TGTGCCAGCAGCTCGGGACTAGCGGGGGCAACCATCCACGTTCACACAGATACGCAGTATTTT
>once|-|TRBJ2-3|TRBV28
CASSPGQYSTDTQYF
TGTGCCAGCAGTCCAGGACAGTATAGCACAGATACGCAGTATTTT
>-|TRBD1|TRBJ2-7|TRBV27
CASSPRDRGLSYEQYF
TGTGCCAGCAGTCCCCGGGACAGGGGACTCTCCTACGAGCAGTACTTC
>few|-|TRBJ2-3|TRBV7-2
CASSLGAKSTDTQYF
TGTGCCAGCAGCTTAGGTGCCAAAAGCACAGATACGCAGTATTTT
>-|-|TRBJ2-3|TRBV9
CASSPEWWSSTDTQYF
TGTGCCAGCAGCCCCGAGTGGTGGAGTAGCACAGATACGCAGTATTTT
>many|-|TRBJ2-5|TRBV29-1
CSVIDREAQETQYF
TGCAGCGTTATTGACAGGGAGGCTCAAGAGACCCAGTACTTC
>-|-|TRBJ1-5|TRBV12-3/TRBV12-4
CASSQGNHQPQHF
TGTGCCAGCAGTCAGGGAAATCATCAGCCCCAGCATTTT
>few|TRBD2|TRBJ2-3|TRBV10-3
CATRESGNTDTQYF
TGTGCCACCAGGGAAAGCGGGAACACAGATACGCAGTATTTT
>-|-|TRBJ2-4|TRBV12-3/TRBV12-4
CASSFLGNIQYF
TGTGCCAGCAGTTTCCTTGGAAACATTCAGTACTTC
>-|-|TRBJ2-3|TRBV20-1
CSAVLGGADTQYF
TGCAGTGCTGTTTTGGGGGGAGCAGATACGCAGTATTTT
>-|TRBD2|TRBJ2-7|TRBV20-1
CSARGLAGHYEQYF
TGCAGTGCTAGGGGACTAGCGGGACACTACGAGCAGTACTTC
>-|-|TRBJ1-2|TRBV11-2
CASSLDEGAIYGYTF
TGTGCCAGCAGCTTAGATGAAGGGGCAATCTATGGCTACACCTTC
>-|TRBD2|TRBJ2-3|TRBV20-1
CSATFSGGSTDTQYF
TGCAGTGCAACGTTCAGCGGGGGAAGCACAGATACGCAGTATTTT
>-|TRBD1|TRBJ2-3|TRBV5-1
CASSLDTGEIEQYF
TGCGCCAGCAGCTTGGACACAGGGGAAATTGAGCAGTATTTT
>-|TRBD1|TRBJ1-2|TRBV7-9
CASSSSTGGGYGYTF
TGTGCCAGCAGTTCCTCGACAGGGGGGGGGTATGGCTACACCTTC
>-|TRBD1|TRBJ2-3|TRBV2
CASSRGAGGLDTQYF
TGTGCCAGCAGCCGCGGGGCAGGGGGCCTAGATACGCAGTATTTT
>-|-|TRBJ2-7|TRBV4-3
CASSPTRAPSYEQYF
TGCGCCAGCAGCCCCACTAGGGCGCCGTCCTACGAGCAGTACTTC
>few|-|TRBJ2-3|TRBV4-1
CASSQSNRDTQYF
TGCGCCAGCAGCCAATCGAACAGGGATACGCAGTATTTT
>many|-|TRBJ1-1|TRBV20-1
CSARDRGRAEAFF
TGCAGTGCTAGAGATAGGGGTAGGGCTGAAGCTTTCTTT
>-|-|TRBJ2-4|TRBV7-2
CASSLRGQDIQYF
TGTGCCAGCAGCTTGAGGGGCCAGGACATTCAGTACTTC